This T cell receptor (beta chain) was captured by sequencing in a study of shared clonotypes between healthy human individuals. General study findings and limits: Several donors showed sharing of 4.5% to 6% of naive CD4 clonotypes.

Subsets obtained from CD4+ cells comprised CD45RA+ naive and CD45RA-negative memory cells. Concerning this clone itself: What it binds is unknown.

The length of the CDR3 is 15 residues. J was trimmed by 6 bases and V by 6 bases; bases with no gene match: 10. Germline V gene data show CDR1 as MNHEY and CDR2 as SVGAGI. Genomic DNA (from each subset) was split evenly across several immunoSEQ plates. Measured with immunoSEQ multiplex PCR; TCRdb has only the in-frame clones, and not every one. Of 700,000 or so clones listed, around 72% are singletons. This receptor was identified in a woman aged 25 to 39 in good health. Sequencing was performed on memory CD4+ T cells sorted from blood. Stated subset: CD45RA-negative fraction. J is TRBJ1-2 and V is TRBV6-5; 10 bases match TRBD1. For the CDR3, the DNA is TGTGCCAGCAGGGACCCCGGGACAGGGGAAGATGGCTACACCTTC. Its protein is CASRDPGTGEDGYTF.